Listed here are 14 T cell receptor beta chains from one sample, sequenced in a study of OX40 agonist ivuxolimab in advanced cancers. The table came from immunoSEQ multiplex PCR; TCRdb's copy has only in-frame clones and leaves some out. The sample carries tens of thousands of clones, around 84% recorded once. The starting material was CD4+ or CD8+ T cells sorted from blood, obtained in a trial of the OX40 agonist ivuxolimab. The receptors derive from an adult with an advanced solid tumor such as melanoma, head and neck, liver or kidney cancer.

CDR3 DNA: TGTGCTAGTGGATCAGACGGGGGAGCGCTTGAAGCTTTCTTT. As protein: CASGSDGGALEAFF. This chain connects TRBV12-5 to TRBJ1-1; possibly TRBD1 for D (5 bases). This CDR3 contains 14 residues. The V end was cut by 6 bases, the J end by 7 bases, with 18 bases between. CDR1 LGHNT and CDR2 FRNRAP come from the germline V gene. Filled out from reference TRBV12-5 and TRBJ1-1, the complete variable domain reads DARVTQTPRHKVTEMGQEVTMRCQPILGHNTVFWYRQTMMQGLELLAYFRNRAPLDDSGMPKDRFSAEMPDATLATLKIQPSEPRDSAVYFCASGSDGGALEAFFGQGTRLTVV.

The chain recombines TRBV30 with TRBJ1-6, with no clear D. The V gene's germline CDR1 is GTSNPN and CDR2 SVGIG (reference sequence). CDR3 size: 14 residues. Between the trimmed V and J ends, which lost 3 bases and 0 bases, there was a span of 6 bases. The CDR3 DNA reads TGTGCCTGGAGCAGCAGCTCCTATAATTCACCCCTCCACTTT. It codes for CAWSSSSYNSPLHF.

This clone was found many times. The chain is built from TRBV6-6 and TRBJ1-5, with TRBD1 matching over 9 bases. The germline V gene encodes CDR1 MNHNY and CDR2 SVGAGI (reference sequence). V shed 4 bases and J 7 bases; nucleotides not matched to a gene: 11. The CDR3 totals 16 residues. This CDR3 is CASSSRTGATLQPQHF. CDR3 nucleotide sequence: TGTGCCAGCAGTTCCAGGACAGGGGCGACCCTCCAGCCCCAGCATTTT.

This chain uses TRBV5-5 with TRBJ1-6; no clear D gene. The ends were cut back, 2 bases at V and 12 bases at J, with 9 bases in the middle. This CDR3 spans 12 amino acids. CDR1 SGHKS and CDR2 YYEKEE come from the germline V gene (reference sequence). CDR3 bases: TGTGCCAGCAGCTTACGGGGTGAACCCCTCCACTTT. It codes for CASSLRGEPLHF.

The chain joins TRBV30 to TRBJ1-1; 9 bases match TRBD1. In germline, CDR1 is GTSNPN, CDR2 SVGIG (reference sequence). The V gene end was trimmed by 3 bases and the J gene end by 3 bases; junction bases not matched to a gene: 2. The length of the CDR3 is 13 residues. DNA for the CDR3: TGTGCCTGGAGGACAGGGGGTTACACTGAAGCTTTCTTT. Its translation: CAWRTGGYTEAFF.

The chain is built from TRBV7-9 and TRBJ2-4, with D maybe TRBD2 (6 bases). Between the trimmed V and J ends, which lost 7 bases and 9 bases, there was a span of 16 bases. The CDR3 is 13 amino acids. From germline, CDR1 is SEHNR and CDR2 FQNEAQ (reference sequence). CDR3 sequence reads: CASTLGGVPIQYF. The CDR3 DNA reads TGTGCCAGCACCCTAGGAGGGGTGCCCATTCAGTACTTC. Full variable domain (outside the CDR3, taken from reference TRBV7-9 and TRBJ2-4): DTGVSQNPRHKITKRGQNVTFRCDPISEHNRLYWYRQTLGQGPEFLTYFQNEAQLEKSRLLSDRFSAERPKGSFSTLEIQRTEQGDSAMYLCASTLGGVPIQYFGAGTRLSVL.

This rearrangement joins TRBV30 to TRBJ2-7; D is undetermined. Germline V gives CDR1 GTSNPN, CDR2 SVGIG (reference sequence). The CDR3 covers 11 residues. The V gene lost 2 bases and the J gene lost 7 bases, with 9 bases spanning the gap. CDR3 sequence: CAWSLTEEQYF. The CDR3 DNA is TGTGCCTGGAGTCTGACGGAGGAGCAGTACTTC.

A single count supports this clone. This chain's CDR3 is CASSAVPGQGTNEKLFF. The CDR3 DNA reads as TGTGCCAGCAGTGCCGTCCCGGGACAGGGAACTAATGAAAAACTGTTTTTT. J is TRBJ1-4 and V is TRBV28, with TRBD1 matching over 9 bases. V lost 5 bases to trimming and J lost 1 base; unmatched junction nucleotides: 8. The germline CDR1 and CDR2 sequences are MDHEN and SYDVKM. CDR3 size: 17 residues. The whole variable domain, remainder taken from reference TRBV28 and TRBJ1-4, is DVKVTQSSRYLVKRTGEKVFLECVQDMDHENMFWYRQDPGLGLRLIYFSYDVKMKEKGDIPEGYSVSREKKERFSLILESASTNQTSMYLCASSAVPGQGTNEKLFFGSGTQLSVL.

This chain uses TRBV6-4 with TRBJ2-2; either TRBD1 or TRBD2 may fit D (5 bases each). Trimming removed 0 bases from V and 6 bases from J, with 11 bases in between. Per the germline V gene, CDR1 is MRHNA and CDR2 is SNTAGT. The CDR3 runs 15 residues. The CDR3 DNA is TGTGCCAGCAGTGACTCAAGGGGACGGGCCGGGGAGCTGTTTTTT. This gives the protein CASSDSRGRAGELFF.

The V gene is TRBV6-5, the J gene TRBJ1-5, with D maybe TRBD1 (6 bases). V gave up 5 bases and J gave up 3 bases, with 11 bases separating them. The CDR3 is 14 residues long. CDR1 MNHEY and CDR2 SVGAGI come from the germline V gene. CDR3: CASSPGQFNQPQHF. CDR3 bases: TGTGCCAGCAGTCCCGGACAGTTCAATCAGCCCCAGCATTTT.

This clone was seen a few times. The gene calls are TRBV7-9 and TRBJ1-6; D gene ambiguous. The CDR3 covers 13 residues. Trimming cost V 11 bases and J 0 bases, with 8 bases left between them. Germline loops: CDR1 SEHNR, CDR2 FQNEAQ (reference sequence). CDR3: CAARSSYNSPLHF. CDR3 bases: TGTGCCGCCCGCAGCTCCTATAATTCACCCCTCCACTTT.

The genes are TRBV14 and TRBJ1-4; no reliable D call. Germline CDR1 and CDR2: SGHDN and FVKESK. V lost 1 base and J 8 bases, leaving 20 bases between the germline ends. The CDR3 length is 17 residues. This CDR3 reads CASSQGFGSVVEEKLFF. DNA of the CDR3: TGTGCCAGCAGCCAAGGTTTTGGTAGTGTCGTTGAGGAAAAACTGTTTTTT.

This rearrangement joins TRBV6-5 to TRBJ1-1; D unresolved. The CDR3 loop spans 14 amino acids. Trimming removed 6 bases from V and 0 bases from J, with 11 bases in between. Germline V gives CDR1 MNHEY, CDR2 SVGAGI. The CDR3: CASRGTALNTEAFF. The DNA for the CDR3 is TGTGCCAGCAGGGGAACTGCCCTGAACACTGAAGCTTTCTTT.

The genes are TRBV9 and TRBJ2-2; tentatively, D is TRBD1 (6 bases). The CDR3 loop spans 15 amino acids. Trimming stripped 4 bases from V and 4 bases from J, with 14 bases between. Looked up from germline, CDR1 is SGDLS and CDR2 is YYNGEE. The CDR3 DNA reads TGTGCCAGCAGCTTCAGACAGGACCTCACCGGGGAGCTGTTTTTT. Protein sequence: CASSFRQDLTGELFF.